This entry lists 2 T cell receptor beta chains sequenced from one sample in a study of tissue T cells after allogeneic stem cell transplantation. Sequencing was performed with immunoSEQ multiplex PCR; in TCRdb, only in-frame clones are kept and a portion is missing. In the table there are roughly 3,000 clones, about 45% of which are singletons. Stated time point: mouse harvest day 14 after allogeneic transplant. The graft held 10^6 splenic CD5+ T cells and 10^7 T-cell-depleted bone marrow cells. Sample: gut tissue. These receptors came from a female BALB/c mouse given C57BL/6 T cells with graft-versus-host disease after an allogeneic hematopoietic cell transplant.

Relative to its sample, this clone is large (0.1 to 1%). Gene names follow the mouse nomenclature. Sequencing ends 1 residue short of the CDR3 end; the germline J gene provides the rest. The chain recombines TRBV26 with TRBJ1-5, with a weak D call TRBD1 (5 bases). The CDR3 spans 13 residues. Trimming shortened V by 4 bases and J by 3 bases, and 7 bases separated the two germline ends. CDR1 KGHPV and CDR2 FQNQEV come from the germline V gene (reference sequence). CDR3 DNA, as far as it was read: TGTGCCAGCAGTCCAGGGTTCAACCAGGCTCCGCTT. It yields the protein CASSPGFNQAPL. The entire CDR3 protein reads CASSPGFNQAPLF.

By its share, this clone is large. Gene names are mouse gene names. The read finishes 1 residue shy of the CDR3 end, and the germline J gene is used to complete it. This chain connects TRBV1 to TRBJ1-4, with D uncertain. The germline V gene encodes CDR1 NSQYPW and CDR2 LRSPGD (reference sequence). CDR3 length equals 13 residues. V was cut by 3 bases and J by 4 bases, with 6 bases left in between. The sequenced CDR3 bases are TGCACCTGCAGTGCCGGCAGCAACGAAAGATTATTT. This translates into CTCSAGSNERLF. The entire CDR3 reads CTCSAGSNERLFF.